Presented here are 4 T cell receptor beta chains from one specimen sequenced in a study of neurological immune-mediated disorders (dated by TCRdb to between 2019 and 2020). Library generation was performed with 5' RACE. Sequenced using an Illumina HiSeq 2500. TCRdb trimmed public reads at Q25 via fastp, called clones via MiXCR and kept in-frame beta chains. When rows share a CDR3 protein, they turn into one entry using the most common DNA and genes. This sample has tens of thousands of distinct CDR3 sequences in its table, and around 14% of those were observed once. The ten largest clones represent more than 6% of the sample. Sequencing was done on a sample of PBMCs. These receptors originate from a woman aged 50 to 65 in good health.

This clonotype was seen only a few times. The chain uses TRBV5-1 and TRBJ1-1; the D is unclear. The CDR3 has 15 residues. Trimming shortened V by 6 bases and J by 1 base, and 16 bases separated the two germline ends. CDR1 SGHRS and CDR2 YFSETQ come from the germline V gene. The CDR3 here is CASTLLGLGNTEAFF. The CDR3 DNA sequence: TGCGCCAGCACCCTGCTTGGTCTGGGGAACACTGAAGCTTTCTTT.

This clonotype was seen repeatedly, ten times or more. The CDR3 spells CSAHGGDTQYF. As DNA, the CDR3 is TGCAGTGCCCATGGGGGTGATACGCAGTATTTT. This sequence joins TRBV20-1 and TRBJ2-3, with D perhaps assigned TRBD1 or TRBD2 (5 bases each). The CDR3 spans 11 residues. The germline V gene has CDR1 DFQATT and CDR2 SNEGSKA (reference sequence). With 6 bases removed from V and 6 bases from J, the gap between germline ends came to 10 bases.

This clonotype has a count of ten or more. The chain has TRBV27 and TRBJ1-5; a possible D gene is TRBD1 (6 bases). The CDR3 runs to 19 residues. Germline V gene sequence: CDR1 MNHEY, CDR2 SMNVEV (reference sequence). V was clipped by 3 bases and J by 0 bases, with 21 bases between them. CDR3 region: CASSFGKKDSQYSNQPQHF. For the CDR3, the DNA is TGTGCCAGCAGTTTTGGGAAGAAGGACAGTCAGTATAGCAATCAGCCCCAGCATTTT.

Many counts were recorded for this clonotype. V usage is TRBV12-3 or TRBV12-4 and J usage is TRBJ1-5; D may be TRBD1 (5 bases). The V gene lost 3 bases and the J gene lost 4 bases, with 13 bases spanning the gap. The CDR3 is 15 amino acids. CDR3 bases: TGTGCCAGCAGTTTCCCCGGGACGGTAAATCAGCCCCAGCATTTT. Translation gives CASSFPGTVNQPQHF.